The entry that follows covers one T cell receptor beta chain sequence. These data come from a study of control samples from healthy donors and cancer patients. Trimming removed 0 bases from V and 5 bases from J, with 14 bases in between. The V gene's germline CDR1 is SGHNT and CDR2 YYREEE (reference sequence). This CDR3 is built from 15 residues. Here immunoSEQ multiplex PCR was the method, and the copy in TCRdb shows in-frame clones only, minus some. This table holds roughly 29,000 clones, around 79% found once. The chain uses TRBV5-4 and TRBJ2-5; D may be TRBD1 (6 bases). The specimen was PBMCs. The TCR was taken from a man in his sixties with head and neck cancer. CDR3 sequence (DNA): TGTGCCAGCAGCTTGGGACAGGCCGACGGGGAGACCCAGTACTTC. It specifies CASSLGQADGETQYF.